The TCR beta chain under discussion was sequenced for a study of blood T cell repertoires in COVID-19. Study overall: From the United States, Italy and Spain came samples of acute and convalescent COVID-19. PBMCs, B-cell-depleted T cells, or T cells provided the cDNA or gDNA that made up the material.

The V and J ends lost 6 bases and 7 bases respectively, with 23 bases between them. The germline V gene has CDR1 MNHEY and CDR2 SVGEGT. CDR3 size: 16 residues. Clones were sequenced by immunoSEQ multiplex PCR, and TCRdb holds only the in-frame ones, with some missing. Of 150,000 to 200,000 clones in the sample, about 85% were seen once. In this sample, this clone turned up once. The sample consisted of peripheral blood. This sequence joins TRBV6-2 or TRBV6-3 and TRBJ2-3; D perhaps matches TRBD2 (7 bases). The receptor's source is a human donor with acute or convalescent COVID-19. The donor label of this sample is uncertain. CDR3 DNA: TGTGCCAGCAGCTCCCACAAGGGGGGGGCCAGGAATACGCAGTATTTT. Protein product: CASSSHKGGARNTQYF.